The clone carrying this T cell receptor beta chain was counted between two and nine times. Its antigen remains unidentified. Building the TCR beta libraries relied on iRepertoire HTBI primers, and CDR3 regions underwent Arm-PCR. Per the study methods: Across samples, over 55 TRBV and about 15 TRBJ segments were found. Each CDR3 protein is one row after TCRdb ran MiXCR on the multiplex PCR reads. These V and J calls originate from TCRdb's pipeline instead of the authors' own analysis. The profile shows approximately 500,000 distinct CDR3 sequences, under 25% of them singletons. The germline V gene encodes CDR1 WNHNN and CDR2 SYGVQD (reference sequence). The CDR3 loop spans 12 amino acids. V was pared by 7 bases and J by 5 bases, with 4 bases of the junction left unmatched. The time point is: persistent/refractory GD, antithyroid drugs over 5 years with positive TRAb. PBMCs provided the RNA from which the TCR library was made.

These data are taken from a study of regulatory T cells in long-lasting Graves disease. Turning to the study itself: The definition of persistent Graves' disease was over 5 years of antithyroid drugs with positive TSH receptor antibodies. Study findings and constraints: Under persistent disease, TRBV28, TRBJ1-2 and TRBJ2-5 were used preferentially.

The rearrangement links TRBV10-1 to TRBJ2-7; 8 bases align to TRBD1. The sample here was peripheral blood mononuclear cells (PBMCs), taken when the disease was refractory, from a patient treated with antithyroid drugs. This sequence was found in a female donor with Graves disease. CDR3 in amino acids: CASKTGVNEQYF. CDR3 bases: TGCGCCAGCAAGACAGGGGTCAACGAGCAGTACTTC.